This is a list of T cell receptor beta chains from one sample in a study of T-cell reconstitution after alpha-beta-depleted transplantation in children. TCRdb re-derived calls from the PCR reads in MiXCR, one entry per CDR3 protein. The sample holds 250,000 or so distinct CDR3 sequences, 6.5% to 9% seen once. The material sequenced was PBMCs, mostly from graft donor cells, taken 180 days after TCRalphabeta/CD19-depleted stem cell transplant. These receptors originate from a male patient under 18 who had a stem cell transplant for acute lymphoblastic leukemia, so the T cells may come from the graft donor. Both conserved end residues are part of each CDR3. Each record gives: V gene, clone size, D gene, J gene, CDR3 protein, CDR3 DNA. A D gene is named only where the DNA matches it firmly. Some rows have no size entry. The others give once, few or many, or a class for an expanded clone.

>TRBV25-1|many|TRBD1|TRBJ2-1
CATNRKGQGASEQFF
TGTGCAACGAACCGGAAGGGACAGGGGGCTAGTGAGCAGTTCTTC
>TRBV5-1|many|NA|TRBJ1-3
CASRFDMSGNTIYF
TGCGCCAGCAGATTTGACATGTCTGGAAACACCATATATTTT
>TRBV20-1|many|NA|TRBJ1-4
CSARVATNEKLFF
TGCAGTGCTAGAGTTGCAACTAATGAAAAACTGTTTTTT
>TRBV6-2/TRBV6-3|many|NA|TRBJ2-7
CADTAALQSYEQYF
TGTGCCGACACGGCGGCACTCCAGTCCTACGAGCAGTACTTC
>TRBV29-1|many|TRBD1|TRBJ2-3
CSVTQGDLTDTQYF
TGCAGCGTAACACAGGGGGACCTCACAGATACGCAGTATTTT
>TRBV20-1|many|TRBD1|TRBJ1-1
CSARVGQGKIEAFF
TGCAGTGCTAGAGTCGGACAGGGGAAGATTGAAGCTTTCTTT
>TRBV20-1|many|NA|TRBJ2-1
CSARDLLNEQFF
TGCAGTGCTAGAGACTTGCTCAATGAGCAGTTCTTC
>TRBV6-5|many|NA|TRBJ2-1
CASSYSQDNEQFF
TGTGCCAGCAGTTACTCCCAGGACAATGAGCAGTTCTTC
>TRBV29-1|many|NA|TRBJ1-1
CSVRRGGLMNTEAFF
TGCAGCGTTAGGAGAGGGGGATTAATGAACACTGAAGCTTTCTTT
>TRBV20-1|many|NA|TRBJ2-1
CSARNLGGATVNEQFF
TGCAGTGCTAGGAACCTGGGGGGGGCCACAGTAAATGAGCAGTTCTTC
>TRBV6-1|many|NA|TRBJ2-1
CASAARDPNEQFF
TGTGCCAGCGCGGCGCGGGACCCCAATGAGCAGTTCTTC
>TRBV5-1|many|NA|TRBJ2-7
CASSNGRSYEQYF
TGCGCCAGCAGTAACGGACGTTCCTACGAGCAGTACTTC
>TRBV5-1|many|TRBD2|TRBJ2-1
CASSLRLAGPYNEQFF
TGCGCCAGCAGCCTGAGGCTAGCGGGGCCCTACAATGAGCAGTTCTTC
>TRBV11-2|many|NA|TRBJ1-2
CASSLIVQGWDGYTF
TGTGCCAGCAGCTTAATAGTCCAGGGGTGGGATGGCTACACCTTC
>TRBV7-9|many|NA|TRBJ1-1
CASSLGRIEGTEAFF
TGTGCCAGCAGCTTAGGTCGGATAGAAGGCACTGAAGCTTTCTTT
>TRBV7-2|many|TRBD2|TRBJ2-7
CASSLGGGSYEQYF
TGTGCCAGCAGCTTAGGCGGGGGCTCCTACGAGCAGTACTTC
>TRBV12-3/TRBV12-4|NA|NA|TRBJ1-5
CASSLERSNQPQHF
TGTGCCAGCAGTTTAGAAAGGAGCAATCAGCCCCAGCATTTT
>TRBV5-1|many|NA|TRBJ2-3
CASSLSGVNTDTQYF
TGCGCCAGCAGCTTGTCGGGGGTAAACACAGATACGCAGTATTTT
>TRBV7-8|many|NA|TRBJ2-3
CASSLPQGMGFSTDTQYF
TGTGCCAGCAGCCTGCCCCAAGGAATGGGGTTTAGCACAGATACGCAGTATTTT
>TRBV4-2|many|TRBD2|TRBJ2-2
CASSPRLAGASTGELFF
TGTGCCAGCAGCCCTCGACTAGCGGGGGCGAGCACCGGGGAGCTGTTTTTT
>TRBV11-2|many|TRBD2|TRBJ2-3
CASSLGSGRAVTDTQYF
TGTGCCAGCAGCTTAGGTAGCGGGAGGGCCGTGACAGATACGCAGTATTTT
>TRBV25-1|many|NA|TRBJ1-1
CASSEYGGSEAFF
TGTGCCAGCAGTGAATATGGGGGATCTGAAGCTTTCTTT
>TRBV24-1|many|NA|TRBJ2-1
CATSDRLDEQFF
TGTGCCACCAGTGATCGACTAGATGAGCAGTTCTTC
>TRBV5-1|many|NA|TRBJ2-3
CASSKGPSGDTQYF
TGCGCCAGCAGCAAGGGACCCTCAGGGGATACGCAGTATTTT
>TRBV4-3|many|NA|TRBJ2-1
CASSHPGQGGYNEQFF
TGCGCCAGCAGCCACCCAGGGCAGGGAGGTTACAATGAGCAGTTCTTC
>TRBV12-3/TRBV12-4|many|TRBD1|TRBJ1-1
CASSSPGGPEAFF
TGTGCCAGCAGTTCCCCAGGGGGGCCTGAAGCTTTCTTT
>TRBV7-2|few|TRBD1|TRBJ1-2
CASSSNDRVPYGYTF
TGTGCCAGCAGCAGTAATGACAGGGTTCCATATGGCTACACCTTC
>TRBV5-1|many|TRBD2|TRBJ2-7
CASSLVASGSSYEQYF
TGCGCCAGCAGCTTGGTGGCTAGCGGGAGCTCCTACGAGCAGTACTTC
>TRBV27|many|TRBD2|TRBJ2-7
CASNAAGVTYEQYF
TGTGCCAGCAATGCAGCGGGAGTTACCTACGAGCAGTACTTC
>TRBV10-3|many|TRBD2|TRBJ2-7
CAISESLWTSGPPPGLYEQYF
TGTGCCATCAGTGAGTCCCTCTGGACTAGCGGCCCCCCACCCGGCCTTTACGAGCAGTACTTC
>TRBV12-3/TRBV12-4|NA|TRBD1|TRBJ2-1
CASSSGGGQGINEQFF
TGTGCCAGCAGTTCGGGGGGGGGACAGGGGATCAATGAGCAGTTCTTC
>TRBV7-3|NA|NA|TRBJ2-3
CASSSVIEDTQYF
TGTGCCAGCAGCTCAGTCATCGAGGATACGCAGTATTTT
>TRBV4-2|many|NA|TRBJ2-7
CASSHSDRDSGEQYF
TGTGCCAGCAGCCATTCAGACCGGGACAGCGGGGAGCAGTACTTC
>TRBV12-3/TRBV12-4|many|NA|TRBJ1-3
CASSPLTSGNTIYF
TGTGCCAGCAGTCCCCTTACCTCTGGAAACACCATATATTTT
>TRBV12-3/TRBV12-4|many|NA|TRBJ2-3
CASKLLYGTDTQYF
TGTGCCAGCAAACTCTTATATGGCACAGATACGCAGTATTTT
>TRBV12-3/TRBV12-4|many|NA|TRBJ2-5
CASSEGPRPQYF
TGTGCCAGCAGCGAGGGACCGCGGCCCCAGTACTTC
>TRBV10-2|many|NA|TRBJ2-7
CASSDYTLRGSYEQYF
TGCGCCAGCAGTGATTACACTTTGAGGGGCTCCTACGAGCAGTACTTC
>TRBV19|many|NA|TRBJ2-7
CASSSPSDSAYEQYF
TGTGCCAGTAGTAGTCCCAGCGACTCGGCCTACGAGCAGTACTTC
>TRBV18|many|NA|TRBJ2-7
CASSPGRSGLVHEQYF
TGTGCCAGCTCACCAGGCCGCTCAGGGTTAGTTCACGAGCAGTACTTC
>TRBV12-3/TRBV12-4|many|NA|TRBJ2-7
CASSLLSGGAGYEQYF
TGTGCCAGCAGTTTACTCTCCGGCGGAGCCGGGTACGAGCAGTACTTC
>TRBV10-3|many|NA|TRBJ2-1
CAIREGNEQFF
TGTGCCATCAGGGAGGGCAATGAGCAGTTCTTC
>TRBV27|few|TRBD2|TRBJ2-3
CASSPRIAGWGDTQYF
TGTGCCAGCAGTCCGCGGATAGCGGGATGGGGAGATACGCAGTATTTT
>TRBV7-3|many|NA|TRBJ2-7
CASSFRPGGAYEQYF
TGTGCCAGCAGCTTCAGACCTGGGGGTGCCTACGAGCAGTACTTC
>TRBV6-5|many|NA|TRBJ2-1
CASSYSVGVRDNEQFF
TGTGCCAGCAGTTACTCGGTCGGTGTTCGGGACAATGAGCAGTTCTTC
>TRBV3-1|many|NA|TRBJ1-1
CASSQGRQVNTEAFF
TGTGCCAGCAGCCAAGGGCGGCAGGTTAACACTGAAGCTTTCTTT
>TRBV6-5|NA|NA|TRBJ1-3
CASSYSKDGPPPGNTIYF
TGTGCCAGCAGTTACTCGAAGGACGGTCCCCCCCCAGGAAACACCATATATTTT
>TRBV6-1|few|TRBD1|TRBJ2-5
CASSQFEGTGLETQYF
TGTGCCAGCAGTCAATTTGAAGGGACAGGGCTAGAGACCCAGTACTTC
>TRBV5-1|many|NA|TRBJ2-7
CASSPEWVGSPSSVLNF
TGCGCCAGCAGCCCCGAGTGGGTCGGGAGTCCCTCCTCAGTTCTGAACTTC
>TRBV11-1|many|NA|TRBJ1-1
CASSSQGWGTEAFF
TGTGCCAGCAGCTCGCAGGGTTGGGGCACTGAAGCTTTCTTT
>TRBV9|NA|TRBD1|TRBJ1-1
CASSVQGADTEAFF
TGTGCCAGCAGCGTACAGGGGGCTGACACTGAAGCTTTCTTT
>TRBV29-1|many|NA|TRBJ1-3
CSVLYGNSGNTIYF
TGCAGCGTTTTGTACGGGAACTCTGGAAACACCATATATTTT
>TRBV3-1|many|NA|TRBJ1-2
CASSQDRGYTF
TGTGCCAGCAGCCAAGATAGGGGCTACACCTTC
>TRBV6-5|many|NA|TRBJ2-5
CASSYPGLETQYF
TGTGCCAGCAGTTACCCGGGACTAGAGACCCAGTACTTC
>TRBV20-1|many|TRBD1|TRBJ2-3
CSATGQGSTDTQYF
TGCAGTGCTACCGGACAGGGTAGCACAGATACGCAGTATTTT